Following are 23 T cell receptor beta chains from one sample sequenced in a study of blood T cell repertoires in COVID-19 (dated by TCRdb to about 2020). The protocol used for the library was the immunoSEQ multiplex PCR assay. Held by TCRdb, this immuneACCESS table contains in-frame sequences only and omits some clones. Under half of the omission traces to an unresolved V gene where checked; the cause of the rest is unknown. This sample has some 120,000 clones in its table, and approximately 84% of those were observed once. Approximately 1.8% of the sample is in the top ten clones. The sequenced sample was peripheral blood. Source of these receptors: a man aged 65 to 85 with acute or convalescent COVID-19.

This clone has at least ten counts. Distinct nucleotide sequences in the sample also encode this CDR3. V usage is TRBV11-2 and J usage is TRBJ2-7; TRBD1 might be the D (6 bases). Looked up from germline, CDR1 is SGHAT and CDR2 is FQNNGV. This CDR3 has 14 residues. V gave up 1 base and J gave up 2 bases, with 9 bases separating them. The CDR3 reads CASSLAQGPYEQYF. CDR3 DNA sequence: TGTGCCAGCAGCTTAGCCCAGGGGCCCTACGAGCAGTACTTC.

V gene TRBV9 combines with J gene TRBJ2-6; the match to TRBD1 covers 7 bases. In germline, CDR1 is SGDLS, CDR2 YYNGEE. The CDR3 runs 12 residues. Trimming cost V 3 bases and J 16 bases; bases outside gene matches: 7. The CDR3 loop is CASSGAYRGLTF. The CDR3 DNA sequence: TGTGCCAGCAGCGGAGCTTACAGGGGACTGACTTTC.

The chain employs TRBV24-1 and TRBJ1-2; tentatively, D is TRBD1 (5 bases). Germline CDR1 and CDR2: KGHDR and SFDVKD. The CDR3 is 13 residues long. Trimming removed 9 bases from V and 1 base from J, with 11 bases in between. This CDR3 reads CATGQGGNYGYTF. Written as DNA, the CDR3 is TGTGCCACCGGGCAGGGAGGTAACTATGGCTACACCTTC.

The chain uses TRBV7-2 and TRBJ2-3, with 9 bases matching TRBD2. V lost 1 base, J lost 10 bases, and 9 bases stayed unmatched. Germline CDR1 SGHTA, CDR2 FQGNSA. The CDR3 covers 15 residues. The CDR3 DNA follows: TGTGCCAGCAGCTTAGTCGGTCGGCTAGCGGGGCCGCAGTATTTT. Its translation is CASSLVGRLAGPQYF. Full variable domain (rest looked up from reference TRBV7-2 and TRBJ2-3): GAGVSQSPSNKVTEKGKDVELRCDPISGHTALYWYRQSLGQGLEFLIYFQGNSAPDKSGLPSDRFSAERTGGSVSTLTIQRTQQEDSAVYLCASSLVGRLAGPQYFGPGTRLTVL.

This clone was detected ten times or more. This sequence joins TRBV7-9 and TRBJ2-5; D unresolved. Germline V CDR1 and CDR2: SEHNR, FQNEAQ (reference sequence). V was shortened by 4 bases and J by 0 bases, with 12 bases between the two germline ends. This CDR3 has 15 residues. CDR3 loop: CASSSSREYQETQYF. The DNA for the CDR3 is TGTGCCAGCAGCTCCTCGAGAGAGTACCAAGAGACCCAGTACTTC.

The rearrangement links TRBV5-1 to TRBJ1-6, with TRBD1 matching over 10 bases. Germline V CDR1 and CDR2: SGHRS, YFSETQ. V was clipped by 4 bases and J by 3 bases; unmatched bases: 7. The CDR3 runs 17 residues. The CDR3: CASSLRTGGDYNSPLHF. CDR3 bases: TGCGCCAGCAGCCTTAGGACAGGGGGTGACTATAATTCACCCCTCCACTTT.

Written as DNA, the CDR3 is TGTGCCAGCAGTTCTTCCGGACAGGGGCCATATCAGCCCCAGCATTTT. Translation gives CASSSSGQGPYQPQHF. This chain connects TRBV6-5 to TRBJ1-5; 9 bases map to TRBD1. The J segment lost 5 bases and the V segment lost 4 bases, leaving 9 bases of the junction unmatched. CDR1 is MNHEY, CDR2 SVGAGI, per germline. This CDR3 has 16 amino acids.

The V call is TRBV5-4, the J call TRBJ1-2; D perhaps matches TRBD1 (5 bases). From germline, CDR1 is SGHNT and CDR2 YYREEE (reference sequence). Between the trimmed V and J ends, which lost 7 bases and 6 bases, there was a span of 13 bases. CDR3 length equals 12 residues. This CDR3 is CASRNRSDGYTF. The CDR3 nucleotides read TGTGCCAGCCGTAACAGGAGCGATGGCTACACCTTC.

The chain carries TRBV4-2 and TRBJ2-3, with D tentatively TRBD1 (5 bases). V shed 4 bases and J shed 4 bases, with 15 bases lying between them. CDR1 LGHNA and CDR2 YNFKEQ come from the germline V gene. CDR3 length: 15 residues. The CDR3 spells CASSPQGHEADTQYF. Written as DNA, the CDR3 is TGTGCCAGCAGCCCCCAGGGTCACGAGGCAGATACGCAGTATTTT.

The genes are TRBV19 and TRBJ2-3; D not resolved. This CDR3 has 14 residues. The V and J ends lost 1 base and 1 base respectively, with 6 bases between them. Germline V lookup: CDR1 LNHDA, CDR2 SQIVND (reference sequence). The CDR3 reads CASSIGAGTDTQYF. In DNA, the CDR3 is TGTGCCAGTAGTATAGGGGCTGGCACAGATACGCAGTATTTT.

The CDR3 protein is CATSDSGGADQYEQYF. In DNA, the CDR3 is TGTGCCACCAGTGATTCAGGGGGCGCTGATCAGTACGAGCAGTACTTC. The chain joins TRBV24-1 to TRBJ2-7; 8 positions agree with TRBD1. The CDR3 length is 16 residues. Trimming at V came to 2 bases and at J to 4 bases, leaving 9 bases not matched to a gene. From germline, CDR1 is KGHDR and CDR2 SFDVKD.

The chain joins TRBV27 to TRBJ1-1; 7 nucleotides match TRBD1. Per the germline V gene, CDR1 is MNHEY and CDR2 is SMNVEV (reference sequence). Trimming removed 5 bases from V and 12 bases from J; junction bases left unmatched: 12. The CDR3 consists of 13 residues. As DNA, the CDR3 is TGTGCCAGCAGTACTATAGACAGGGTGAGAACTTTCTTT. Amino acid sequence: CASSTIDRVRTFF.

This sequence joins TRBV5-1 and TRBJ2-7; perhaps TRBD1 as D (5 bases). Trimming pared 6 bases from V and 4 bases from J, leaving 17 bases between. The CDR3 runs 14 residues. The V gene's germline CDR1 is SGHRS and CDR2 YFSETQ. In DNA form, the CDR3 reads TGCGCCAGCACCCAGGGCACCGTGGGATACGAGCAGTACTTC. The encoded protein is CASTQGTVGYEQYF.

This clone was seen more than once but under ten times. The V call is TRBV19, the J call TRBJ2-5; TRBD2 aligns across 7 bases. Germline values: CDR1 LNHDA, CDR2 SQIVND (reference sequence). The length of the CDR3 is 16 residues. The V segment lost 6 bases and the J segment 0 bases; nucleotides outside the gene matches: 10. CDR3 coding DNA: TGTGCCAGTAGCCTTAAAGCGGGACCGAACCAAGAGACCCAGTACTTC. It yields the protein CASSLKAGPNQETQYF.

This chain joins TRBV7-9 and TRBJ1-5; TRBD1 agrees at 8 bases. Trimming removed 8 bases from V and 0 bases from J; junction bases left unmatched: 6. The CDR3 loop spans 15 amino acids. The germline V gene has CDR1 SEHNR and CDR2 FQNEAQ (reference sequence). CDR3 region: CASSGGDVSNQPQHF. CDR3 nucleotides: TGTGCCAGCTCAGGGGGCGATGTTAGCAATCAGCCCCAGCATTTT.

This clone came up once. The genes are TRBV6-1 and TRBJ2-1, with D maybe TRBD1 (6 bases). V was cut by 2 bases and J by 7 bases, with 15 bases left in between. CDR3 length equals 15 residues. The V gene's germline CDR1 is MNHNS and CDR2 SASEGT. The CDR3, as DNA: TGTGCCAGCAGTGAATCTGGGGGCTCGGGGAATGAGCAGTTCTTC. It translates to CASSESGGSGNEQFF.

V and J are TRBV6-6 and TRBJ2-1, with D uncertain. The V end lost 2 bases, the J end lost 7 bases, and 9 bases lay between the germline ends. The V gene's germline CDR1 is MNHNY and CDR2 SVGAGI (reference sequence). The CDR3 covers 13 residues. In nucleotides, the CDR3 is TGTGCCAGCAGTTACGGTACAGAAAATGAGCAGTTCTTC. It translates to CASSYGTENEQFF.

Only a few counts were recorded for this clone. This sequence joins TRBV5-1 and TRBJ2-4; TRBD1 agrees at 7 bases. V dropped 4 bases and J dropped 7; count of bases not matched to a gene: 5. The CDR3 covers 13 residues. Germline V lookup: CDR1 SGHRS, CDR2 YFSETQ. As DNA, the CDR3 is TGCGCCAGCAGCCTGACAGGGACGAACATTCAGTACTTC. It yields the protein CASSLTGTNIQYF.

The chain joins TRBV7-2 to TRBJ2-3; D is undetermined. The germline CDR1 and CDR2 sequences are SGHTA and FQGNSA. V gave up 1 base and J gave up 6 bases, with 11 bases separating them. CDR3 size: 14 residues. The CDR3 sequence is CASSLVARLDTQYF. The CDR3 DNA is TGTGCCAGCAGCTTAGTTGCTAGATTGGATACGCAGTATTTT.

V is TRBV7-9 and J is TRBJ1-2; D uncertain. This CDR3 is 13 amino acids long. Trimming cost V 1 base and J 4 bases, with 7 bases left between them. CDR1 SEHNR and CDR2 FQNEAQ come from the germline V gene (reference sequence). CDR3 nucleotides: TGTGCCAGCAGCTTAGACAGAATCTATGGCTACACCTTC. Translated, it gives CASSLDRIYGYTF.

This rearrangement joins TRBV2 to TRBJ1-1; D possibly corresponds to TRBD1 (5 bases). Germline CDR1 SNHLY, CDR2 FYNNEI. Trimming pared 6 bases from V and 0 bases from J, leaving 8 bases between. This CDR3 region has 13 residues. CDR3 in DNA: TGTGCCAGCAGCTCGGACATGAACACTGAAGCTTTCTTT. It yields the protein CASSSDMNTEAFF. Full variable domain (outside the CDR3, taken from reference TRBV2 and TRBJ1-1): EPEVTQTPSHQVTQMGQEVILRCVPISNHLYFYWYRQILGQKVEFLVSFYNNEISEKSEIFDDQFSVERPDGSNFTLKIRSTKLEDSAMYFCASSSDMNTEAFFGQGTRLTVV.

This clone was picked up a small number of times. The gene calls are TRBV3-1 (or the pseudogene TRBV3-2) and TRBJ2-7; the D gene is possibly TRBD2 (6 bases). The germline V and J ends were trimmed by 4 bases and 7 bases, with 14 bases remaining between them. The germline CDR1 and CDR2 sequences are LGHDT and YNNKEL (reference sequence). The CDR3 has 13 amino acids. This chain's CDR3 is CASSLVLAQEQYF. The DNA of the CDR3 is TGTGCCAGCAGCCTTGTTCTAGCGCAAGAGCAGTACTTC.

The chain recombines TRBV15 with TRBJ2-3; 11 bases agree with TRBD2. The CDR3 totals 18 residues. CDR1 is LNHNV, CDR2 YYDKDF, per germline (reference sequence). Trimming took 0 bases from V and 3 from J; bases not matched to a gene: 8. CDR3 amino acids: CATSRDPLLAGATDTQYF. The CDR3 region has the DNA TGTGCCACCAGCAGAGATCCCCTACTAGCGGGGGCAACAGATACGCAGTATTTT.